Below are 22 T cell receptor beta chains sequenced from a single sample in a study of breast tumors, draining lymph nodes, adjacent tissues. Each CDR3 protein gets one entry after TCRdb re-called the multiplex PCR reads with MiXCR. Here the sample spans 170,000 or so distinct CDR3 sequences, 25% to 40% being singletons. Breast cancer patients provided tissue from their axillary draining lymph nodes. The sequenced material came from axillary lymph node tissue. The source is a female donor with breast cancer. Some clones in this sample may be carry-over from other donors' samples.

This clonotype was counted at least ten times. J is TRBJ2-7 and V is TRBV5-4; unclear D gene. Trimming pared 3 bases from V and 5 bases from J, leaving 6 bases between. Germline CDR1 and CDR2: SGHNT and YYREEE (reference sequence). The CDR3 extends over 11 amino acids. The CDR3 here is CASSSINEQYF. In DNA form, the CDR3 reads TGTGCCAGCAGCTCCATCAACGAGCAGTACTTC.

This clonotype was counted many times. CDR3 region: CASSLFGTEQETQYF. In nucleotides, the CDR3 is TGTGCCAGCAGCTTATTCGGGACGGAACAAGAGACCCAGTACTTC. The V and J genes are TRBV7-9 and TRBJ2-5, with D possibly being TRBD1 or TRBD2 (5 bases each). Germline lookup yields CDR1 SEHNR and CDR2 FQNEAQ (reference sequence). V lost 2 bases and J lost 2, with 12 bases in between. The CDR3 covers 15 residues.

In this sample, this clonotype turned up many times. The V gene is TRBV9, the J gene TRBJ2-3, with 9 bases matching TRBD1. Per germline, CDR1 SGDLS and CDR2 YYNGEE. This CDR3 is built from 18 residues. After removal of 4 bases from V and 2 bases from J, the junction contained 14 bases not matched to a gene. DNA of the CDR3: TGTGCCAGCAGCCCCCGGGACAGGGTGAATGTGAACACAGATACGCAGTATTTT. It codes for CASSPRDRVNVNTDTQYF.

About this clonotype itself: A much larger clone sits a single nucleotide away, making a read error possible. No conserved phenylalanine or tryptophan ends this CDR3, so it is likely a read error. The chain recombines TRBV5-8 with TRBJ2-5; TRBD2 matches 15 bases. Germline values: CDR1 SGHTS, CDR2 YDEGEE. The CDR3 has 16 residues. The junction had 4 bases not matched to a gene; V was cut back by 3 bases and J by 4 bases. The CDR3 here is CASSWRTSGRGETQYS. For the CDR3, the DNA is TGTGCCAGCAGCTGGCGGACTAGCGGGAGGGGAGAGACCCAGTACTCC.

There are a few counts of this clonotype. J is TRBJ1-1 and V is TRBV29-1, with a possible D match to TRBD1 (5 bases). V was pared by 3 bases and J by 1 base, with 15 bases between. The CDR3 runs to 15 residues. Germline lookup yields CDR1 SQVTM and CDR2 ANQGSEA. CDR3 protein: CSVDLWTRGNTEAFF. In DNA, the CDR3 is TGCAGCGTTGATTTATGGACAAGGGGGAACACTGAAGCTTTCTTT.

V is TRBV7-9 and J is TRBJ1-4; D remains ambiguous. V gave up 5 bases and J gave up 5 bases, with 21 bases separating them. This CDR3 has 17 amino acids. CDR1 and CDR2 (germline): SEHNR, FQNEAQ (reference sequence). The CDR3 loop reads CASSPLRTLPDNEKLFF. The CDR3 DNA reads as TGTGCCAGCAGCCCCCTCCGGACTTTACCGGACAATGAAAAACTGTTTTTT.

V gene TRBV29-1 combines with J gene TRBJ1-2; 7 nucleotides line up with TRBD1. The length of the CDR3 is 12 residues. Per the germline V gene, CDR1 is SQVTM and CDR2 is ANQGSEA. CDR3 amino acids: CSGQGVFYGYTF. Written as DNA, the CDR3 is TGCAGTGGCCAGGGGGTGTTCTATGGCTACACCTTC.

At least ten counts were recorded for this clonotype. J is TRBJ1-2 and V is TRBV19; the D gene is possibly TRBD1 (5 bases). CDR3 length: 16 residues. The ends were cut back, 3 bases at V and 2 bases at J, with 16 bases in the middle. CDR1 is LNHDA and CDR2 is SQIVND in the germline V gene (reference sequence). CDR3 bases: TGTGCCAGTAGTATGGGGTCGGGACGGGGGAACTATGGCTACACCTTC. As protein: CASSMGSGRGNYGYTF.

Ten or more counts support this clonotype. Here the CDR3 DNA reads TGTGCCAGCAGTTCTAGCAAGGGGAGCTACACCTTC. Its translation is CASSSSKGSYTF. This chain joins TRBV12-3 or TRBV12-4 and TRBJ1-2; perhaps TRBD1 as D (5 bases). Trimming removed 4 bases at V and 9 bases at J, with 12 bases between. This CDR3 is built from 12 residues.

This clonotype has at least ten counts. The chain combines TRBV5-1 with TRBJ1-2; possible D gene TRBD1, 5 bases. CDR1 is SGHRS and CDR2 is YFSETQ in the germline V gene. The CDR3 extends over 14 amino acids. Trimming shortened V by 0 bases and J by 11 bases, and 17 bases separated the two germline ends. CDR3 residues: CASSLAPGDPQYTF. As DNA, the CDR3 is TGCGCCAGCAGCTTGGCCCCGGGGGACCCGCAGTACACCTTC.

This clonotype occurred many times. The rearrangement uses TRBV13 and TRBJ2-7, with 8 positions matching TRBD2. With 5 bases clipped from V and 1 base from J, the junction kept 4 bases outside the gene matches. The V gene's germline CDR1 is PRHDT and CDR2 FYEKMQ (reference sequence). This CDR3 has 14 amino acids. CDR3 DNA sequence: TGTGCCAGCAGCATAGCGGGGCTTTCCTACGAGCAGTACTTC. This gives the protein CASSIAGLSYEQYF.

The chain combines TRBV18 with TRBJ2-3; 12 bases are a match to TRBD2. The CDR3 contains 17 residues. V trimming: 3 bases; J trimming: 4 bases; junction bases outside the gene matches: 8. Germline lookup yields CDR1 KGHSH and CDR2 LQKENI. The CDR3 region has the DNA TGTGCCAGCTCACCCGGACTAGCGGGACTGTGGGCAGATACGCAGTATTTT. It yields the protein CASSPGLAGLWADTQYF.

This clonotype has at least ten counts. The chain is built from TRBV15 and TRBJ2-1; D remains ambiguous. V was pared by 3 bases and J by 4 bases, with 7 bases between. CDR1 LNHNV and CDR2 YYDKDF come from the germline V gene (reference sequence). The CDR3 length is 13 residues. DNA for the CDR3: TGTGCCACCAGCAGGGTAGATTACAATGAGCAGTTCTTC. Translation gives CATSRVDYNEQFF.

This clonotype was seen many times. The chain employs TRBV7-9 and TRBJ2-3; 14 positions agree with TRBD2. V was pared by 6 bases and J by 3 bases, with 8 bases of the junction left unmatched. CDR3 length equals 17 residues. From germline, CDR1 is SEHNR and CDR2 FQNEAQ (reference sequence). This CDR3 reads CASSSGLAGVKTDTQYF. The CDR3, as DNA: TGTGCCAGCAGTTCGGGACTAGCGGGAGTTAAAACAGATACGCAGTATTTT.

This clonotype was recorded many times. This rearrangement joins TRBV20-1 to TRBJ1-3, with 8 bases that match TRBD1. Per germline, CDR1 DFQATT and CDR2 SNEGSKA (reference sequence). This CDR3 is built from 13 residues. The J segment lost 5 bases and the V segment lost 3 bases, leaving 3 bases of the junction unmatched. CDR3 nucleotide sequence: TGCAGTGCTAGGGACAGGGTGAGAAACACCATATATTTT. Translating gives CSARDRVRNTIYF.

This clonotype was picked up many times. This chain links TRBV29-1 with TRBJ1-3, with 8 bases lining up with TRBD1. The germline CDR1 and CDR2 sequences are SQVTM and ANQGSEA. The CDR3 is 13 amino acids. The V segment lost 5 bases and the J segment 4 bases; nucleotides outside the gene matches: 4. CDR3 sequence (DNA): TGCAGCGTTCCAGGGGGCGCCGGAAACACCATATATTTT. Translating gives CSVPGGAGNTIYF.

This clonotype was counted many times. The chain is built from TRBV7-9 and TRBJ1-2, with TRBD1 matching 7 bases. Germline V gene data show CDR1 as SEHNR and CDR2 as FQNEAQ (reference sequence). J was trimmed by 8 bases and V by 2 bases; bases with no gene match: 2. There are 12 residues in the CDR3. The CDR3 bases are TGTGCCAGCAGCTTACAGGGGGAAGGCTACACCTTC. This encodes CASSLQGEGYTF.

The CDR3 sequence: CASSLETGGEGADEKLFF. In DNA, the CDR3 is TGCGCCAGCAGCTTGGAGACGGGGGGCGAAGGCGCAGACGAAAAACTGTTTTTT. The rearrangement joins TRBV5-1 to TRBJ1-4; maybe TRBD1 (6 bases). The germline V gene encodes CDR1 SGHRS and CDR2 YFSETQ. Trimming took 0 bases from V and 8 from J, leaving 23 bases between them. This CDR3 has 18 amino acids. Combining the CDR3 with reference TRBV5-1 and TRBJ1-4 gives the whole variable domain KAGVTQTPRYLIKTRGQQVTLSCSPISGHRSVSWYQQTPGQGLQFLFEYFSETQRNKGNFPGRFSGRQFSNSRSEMNVSTLELGDSALYLCASSLETGGEGADEKLFFGSGTQLSVL.

This clonotype occurred many times. The chain couples TRBV11-3 to TRBJ2-1; 7 bases are shared with TRBD2. Per germline, CDR1 SGHNT and CDR2 YENEEA. The CDR3 totals 13 residues. The J segment lost 7 bases and the V segment lost 5 bases, leaving 5 bases of the junction unmatched. The CDR3 reads CASSPLAWNEQFF. The CDR3, as DNA: TGTGCCAGCAGCCCACTAGCGTGGAATGAGCAGTTCTTC.

V is TRBV6-5 and J is TRBJ1-5; D might be TRBD1 (6 bases). Germline CDR1 and CDR2: MNHEY and SVGAGI. The CDR3 has 15 residues. V was cut by 5 bases and J by 0 bases, with 11 bases left in between. The CDR3 sequence: CASSRGLYSNQPQHF. CDR3 bases: TGTGCCAGCAGTCGGGGGCTTTATAGCAATCAGCCCCAGCATTTT.

This clonotype was counted many times. This chain joins TRBV4-1 and TRBJ1-5; the match to TRBD1 covers 8 bases. The junction had 6 bases not matched to a gene; V was cut back by 4 bases and J by 7 bases. Germline-derived CDR1 and CDR2 are MGHRA and YSYEKL. The CDR3 runs to 14 residues. CDR3 DNA sequence: TGCGCCAGCAGCCTGGACAGGGAGAACCAGCCCCAGCATTTT. Amino acid sequence: CASSLDRENQPQHF.

This clonotype occurred once. The chain is built from TRBV11-2 and TRBJ2-1; D may be TRBD2 (7 bases). CDR1 SGHAT and CDR2 FQNNGV come from the germline V gene. Trimming pared 3 bases from V and 0 bases from J, leaving 33 bases between. This CDR3 region has 23 residues. For the CDR3, the DNA is TGTGCCAGCAGCTTCTACATCCGCAGTGCTTGGGACGGGGGCGGGAGCTCCTACAATGAGCAGTTCTTC. It specifies CASSFYIRSAWDGGGSSYNEQFF.